This TCR beta chain was sequenced for a study of blood T cell repertoires in COVID-19. Study-level information: Samples representing acute and convalescent COVID-19 were sourced from the United States, Italy and Spain.

Germline trimming cut 7 bases from V and 6 bases from J; bases unmatched to any gene: 13. Germline V lookup: CDR1 MNHEY, CDR2 SMNVEV (reference sequence). This CDR3 has 15 amino acids. This clone was picked up a small number of times. Authors' analysis steps: Nucleated cell number was recorded as an estimate derived from reference gene primer amplification. The assay was immunoSEQ multiplex PCR, and TCRdb's table has in-frame clones only and misses some. That table is the source of V, J and clone size, and D and trimming were worked out from the DNA. The sample holds around 300,000 clones, 89% seen once. The study recruited people aged 18 to 89 years across approximately 23 US areas. Participants were placed into cohorts based on the clinical history they reported.

The chain combines TRBV27 with TRBJ1-1, with TRBD1 matching 8 bases. The origin of this receptor is a woman aged 40-49 years who had recovered from COVID-19. The sample taken for sequencing was PBMCs or T cells enriched from blood (not recorded which). CDR3 protein: CASTAKGTGWSEAFF. The CDR3 DNA reads TGTGCCAGCACAGCCAAGGGGACAGGTTGGTCTGAAGCTTTCTTT.